This entry features one T cell receptor beta chain sequence. These data are taken from a study of T-cell reconstitution after alpha-beta-depleted transplantation in children. The CDR3 extends over 16 amino acids. Trimming left V 5 bases short and J 2 bases short, with 18 bases between. Unique molecular identifiers tagged the TCRbeta library. In TCRdb, the PCR reads were re-called with MiXCR into one record per CDR3 protein. The repertoire has about 200,000 distinct CDR3 sequences, about 15% of them found once; the top ten carry about 13%. The rearrangement joins TRBV12-3 or TRBV12-4 to TRBJ2-5; D perhaps matches TRBD2 (6 bases). The sequence derives from a human donor who donated a stem cell graft to a child with acute lymphoblastic leukemia. The source was PBMCs from the stem cell graft donor, collected from the stem cell graft. In nucleotides, the CDR3 is TGTGCCAGCAGTATTGGGGGACTTACTTCTCAAGAGACCCAGTACTTC. It encodes CASSIGGLTSQETQYF.